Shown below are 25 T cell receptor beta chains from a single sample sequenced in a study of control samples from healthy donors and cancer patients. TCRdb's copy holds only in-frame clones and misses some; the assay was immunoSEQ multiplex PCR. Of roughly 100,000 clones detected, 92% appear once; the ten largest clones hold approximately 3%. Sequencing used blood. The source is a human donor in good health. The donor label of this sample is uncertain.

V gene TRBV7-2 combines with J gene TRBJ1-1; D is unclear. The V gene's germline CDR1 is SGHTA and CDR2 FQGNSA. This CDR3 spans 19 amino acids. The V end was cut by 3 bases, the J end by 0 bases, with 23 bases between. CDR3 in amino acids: CASSFQSPIFSAVNTEAFF. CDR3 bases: TGTGCCAGCAGCTTCCAGAGTCCCATATTTTCAGCGGTGAACACTGAAGCTTTCTTT.

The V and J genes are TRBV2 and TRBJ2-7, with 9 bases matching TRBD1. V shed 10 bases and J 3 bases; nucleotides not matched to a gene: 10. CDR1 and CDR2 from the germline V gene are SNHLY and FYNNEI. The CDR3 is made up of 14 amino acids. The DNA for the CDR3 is TGTGCCACCTCCACGGGACAGGGTCTCTACGAGCAGTACTTC. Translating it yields CATSTGQGLYEQYF.

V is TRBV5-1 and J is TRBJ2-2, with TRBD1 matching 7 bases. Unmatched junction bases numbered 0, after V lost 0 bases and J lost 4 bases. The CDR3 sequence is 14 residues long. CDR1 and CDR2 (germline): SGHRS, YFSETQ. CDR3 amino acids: CASSLEGATGELFF. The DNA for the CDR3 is TGCGCCAGCAGCTTGGAGGGGGCCACCGGGGAGCTGTTTTTT. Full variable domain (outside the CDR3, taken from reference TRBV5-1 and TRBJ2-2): KAGVTQTPRYLIKTRGQQVTLSCSPISGHRSVSWYQQTPGQGLQFLFEYFSETQRNKGNFPGRFSGRQFSNSRSEMNVSTLELGDSALYLCASSLEGATGELFFGEGSRLTVL.

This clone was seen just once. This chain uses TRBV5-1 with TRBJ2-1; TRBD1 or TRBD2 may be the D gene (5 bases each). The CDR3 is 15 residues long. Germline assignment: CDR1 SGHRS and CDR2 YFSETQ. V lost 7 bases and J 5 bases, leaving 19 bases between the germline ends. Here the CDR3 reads CASCRGPTSDNEQFF. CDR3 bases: TGCGCCAGCTGCCGGGGCCCGACGTCGGACAATGAGCAGTTCTTC.

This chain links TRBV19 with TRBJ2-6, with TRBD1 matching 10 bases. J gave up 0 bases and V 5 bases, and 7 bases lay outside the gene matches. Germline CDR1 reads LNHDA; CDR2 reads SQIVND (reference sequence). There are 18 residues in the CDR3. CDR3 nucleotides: TGTGCCAGTAGTGGGGACAGGGGTCGTACCTCTGGGGCCAACGTCCTGACTTTC. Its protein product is CASSGDRGRTSGANVLTF. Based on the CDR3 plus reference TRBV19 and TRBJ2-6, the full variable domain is DGGITQSPKYLFRKEGQNVTLSCEQNLNHDAMYWYRQDPGQGLRLIYYSQIVNDFQKGDIAEGYSVSREKKESFPLTVTSAQKNPTAFYLCASSGDRGRTSGANVLTFGAGSRLTVL.

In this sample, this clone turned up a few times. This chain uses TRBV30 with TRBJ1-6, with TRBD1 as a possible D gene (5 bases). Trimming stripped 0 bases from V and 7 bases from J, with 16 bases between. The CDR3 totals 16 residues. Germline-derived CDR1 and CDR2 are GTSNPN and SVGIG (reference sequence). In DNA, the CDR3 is TGTGCCTGGAGTGTACTGGCAGGGTCGGCCAATTCACCCCTCCACTTT. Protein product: CAWSVLAGSANSPLHF.

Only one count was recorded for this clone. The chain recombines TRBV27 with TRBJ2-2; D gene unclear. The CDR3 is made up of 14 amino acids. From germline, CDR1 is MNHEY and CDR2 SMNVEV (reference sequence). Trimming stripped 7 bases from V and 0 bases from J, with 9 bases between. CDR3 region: CASTEQPNTGELFF. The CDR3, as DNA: TGTGCCAGCACAGAGCAGCCGAACACCGGGGAGCTGTTTTTT.

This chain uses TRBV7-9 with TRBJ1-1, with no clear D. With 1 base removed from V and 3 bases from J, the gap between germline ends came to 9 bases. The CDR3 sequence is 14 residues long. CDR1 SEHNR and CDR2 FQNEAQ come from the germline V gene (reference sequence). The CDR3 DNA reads TGTGCCAGCAGCTTAGAAGGTCTTTACACTGAAGCTTTCTTT. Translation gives CASSLEGLYTEAFF.

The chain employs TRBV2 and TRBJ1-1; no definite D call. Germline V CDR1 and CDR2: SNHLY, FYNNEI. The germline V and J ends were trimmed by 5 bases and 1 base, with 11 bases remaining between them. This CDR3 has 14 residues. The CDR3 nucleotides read TGTGCCAGCAGTAAGAACGACGGGAACACTGAAGCTTTCTTT. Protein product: CASSKNDGNTEAFF.

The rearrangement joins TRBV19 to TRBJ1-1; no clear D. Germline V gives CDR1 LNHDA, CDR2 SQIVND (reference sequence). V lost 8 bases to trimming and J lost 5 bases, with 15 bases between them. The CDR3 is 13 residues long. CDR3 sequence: CASSTVLGTEAFF. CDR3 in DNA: TGTGCCAGTTCGACGGTATTAGGGACTGAAGCTTTCTTT. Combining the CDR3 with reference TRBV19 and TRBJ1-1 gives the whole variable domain DGGITQSPKYLFRKEGQNVTLSCEQNLNHDAMYWYRQDPGQGLRLIYYSQIVNDFQKGDIAEGYSVSREKKESFPLTVTSAQKNPTAFYLCASSTVLGTEAFFGQGTRLTVV.

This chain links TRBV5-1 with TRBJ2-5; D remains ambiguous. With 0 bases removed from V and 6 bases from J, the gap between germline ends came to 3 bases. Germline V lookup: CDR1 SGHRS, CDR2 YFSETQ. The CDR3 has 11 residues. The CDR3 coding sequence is TGCGCCAGCAGCTTGGAACAGACCCAGTACTTC. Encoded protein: CASSLEQTQYF.

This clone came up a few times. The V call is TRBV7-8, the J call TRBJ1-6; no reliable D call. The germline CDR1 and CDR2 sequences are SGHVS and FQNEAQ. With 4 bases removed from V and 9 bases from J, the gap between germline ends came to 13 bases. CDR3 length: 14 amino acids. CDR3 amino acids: CASSSRDGGSPLHF. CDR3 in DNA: TGTGCCAGCAGCTCGAGGGATGGAGGTTCACCCCTCCACTTT.

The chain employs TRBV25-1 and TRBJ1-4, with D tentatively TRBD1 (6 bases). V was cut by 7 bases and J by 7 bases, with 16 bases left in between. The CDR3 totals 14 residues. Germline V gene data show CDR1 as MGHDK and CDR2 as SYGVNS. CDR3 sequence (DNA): TGTGCCAGCACCGAGGGCCAGGGGAGTGAAAAACTGTTTTTT. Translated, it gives CASTEGQGSEKLFF.

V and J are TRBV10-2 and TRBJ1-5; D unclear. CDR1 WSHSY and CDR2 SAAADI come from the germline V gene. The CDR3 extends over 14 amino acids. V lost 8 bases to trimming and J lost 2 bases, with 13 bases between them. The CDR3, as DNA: TGCGCCAGCCGTAGGGTGGGTGGCAATCAGCCCCAGCATTTT. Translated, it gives CASRRVGGNQPQHF.

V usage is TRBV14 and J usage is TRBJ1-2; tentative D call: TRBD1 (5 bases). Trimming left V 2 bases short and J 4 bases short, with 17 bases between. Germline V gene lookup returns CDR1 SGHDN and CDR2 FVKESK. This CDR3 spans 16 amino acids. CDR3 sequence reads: CASSQIGARAPYGYTF. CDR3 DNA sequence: TGTGCCAGCAGCCAAATAGGAGCCAGGGCTCCCTATGGCTACACCTTC.

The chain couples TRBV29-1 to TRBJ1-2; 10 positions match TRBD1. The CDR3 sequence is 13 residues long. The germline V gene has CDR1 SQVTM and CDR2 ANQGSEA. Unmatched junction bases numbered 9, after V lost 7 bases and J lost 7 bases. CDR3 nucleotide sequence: TGCAGCGGGGGGACAGGGGAGGGGAGTGGCTACACCTTC. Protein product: CSGGTGEGSGYTF.

The CDR3 sequence: CASSVGGSGELFF. Written as DNA, the CDR3 is TGTGCCAGCAGCGTAGGGGGGTCCGGGGAGCTGTTTTTT. The rearrangement links TRBV9 to TRBJ2-2; D possibly uses TRBD1 or TRBD2 (5 bases each). Germline values: CDR1 SGDLS, CDR2 YYNGEE. V lost 0 bases to trimming and J lost 6 bases, with 6 bases between them. This CDR3 is built from 13 residues. The whole variable domain, filled in from reference TRBV9 and TRBJ2-2, reads DSGVTQTPKHLITATGQRVTLRCSPRSGDLSVYWYQQSLDQGLQFLIQYYNGEERAKGNILERFSAQQFPDLHSELNLSSLELGDSALYFCASSVGGSGELFFGEGSRLTVL.

This CDR3 reads CASSSQPGQGYEQYF. CDR3 in DNA: TGTGCCAGCAGCTCACAACCGGGACAGGGATACGAGCAGTACTTC. The chain combines TRBV5-6 with TRBJ2-7; 9 positions agree with TRBD1. V lost 3 bases, J lost 4 bases, and 8 bases stayed unmatched. The CDR3 is 15 residues long. The germline CDR1 and CDR2 sequences are SGHDT and YYEEEE.

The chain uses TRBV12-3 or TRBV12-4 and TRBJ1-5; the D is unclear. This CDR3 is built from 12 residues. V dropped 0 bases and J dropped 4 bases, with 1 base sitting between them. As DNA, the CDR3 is TGTGCCAGCAGTTTAGCGAATCAGCCCCAGCATTTT. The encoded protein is CASSLANQPQHF.

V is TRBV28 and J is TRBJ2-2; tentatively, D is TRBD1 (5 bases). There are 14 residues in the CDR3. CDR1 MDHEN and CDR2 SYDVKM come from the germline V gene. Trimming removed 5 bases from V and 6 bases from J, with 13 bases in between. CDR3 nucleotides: TGTGCCAGCAGTCCTGAACAGGTTTCCGGGGAGCTGTTTTTT. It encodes CASSPEQVSGELFF.

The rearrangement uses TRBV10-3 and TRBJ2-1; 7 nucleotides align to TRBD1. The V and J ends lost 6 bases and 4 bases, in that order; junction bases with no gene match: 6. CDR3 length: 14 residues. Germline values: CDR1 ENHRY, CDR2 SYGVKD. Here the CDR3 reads CAIRNRDSYNEQFF. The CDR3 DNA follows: TGTGCCATCAGGAACCGGGACAGTTACAATGAGCAGTTCTTC.

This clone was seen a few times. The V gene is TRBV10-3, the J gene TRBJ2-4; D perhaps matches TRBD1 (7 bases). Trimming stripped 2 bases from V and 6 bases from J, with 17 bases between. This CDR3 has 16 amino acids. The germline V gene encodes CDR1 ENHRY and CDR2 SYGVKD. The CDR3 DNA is TGTGCCATCAGTGAGACTATCGGGACAGCGGGAAACATTCAGTACTTC. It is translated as CAISETIGTAGNIQYF.

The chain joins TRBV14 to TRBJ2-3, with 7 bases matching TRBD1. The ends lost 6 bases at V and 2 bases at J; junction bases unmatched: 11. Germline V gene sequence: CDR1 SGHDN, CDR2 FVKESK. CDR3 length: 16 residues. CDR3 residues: CASSHRTGQHTDTQYF. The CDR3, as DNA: TGTGCCAGCAGTCACAGGACAGGACAGCACACAGATACGCAGTATTTT.

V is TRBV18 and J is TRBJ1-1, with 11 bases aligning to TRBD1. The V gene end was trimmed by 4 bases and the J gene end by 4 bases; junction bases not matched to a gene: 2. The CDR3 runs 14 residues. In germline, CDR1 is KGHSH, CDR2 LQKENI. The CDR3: CASSRTGGGTEAFF. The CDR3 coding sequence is TGTGCCAGCTCACGGACAGGGGGCGGCACTGAAGCTTTCTTT.

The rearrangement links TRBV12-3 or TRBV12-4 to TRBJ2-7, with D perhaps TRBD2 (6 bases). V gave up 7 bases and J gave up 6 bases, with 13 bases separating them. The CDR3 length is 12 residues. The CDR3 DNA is TGTGCCAGCAATGGGGGGAACGGCGAGCAGTACGTC. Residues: CASNGGNGEQYV.